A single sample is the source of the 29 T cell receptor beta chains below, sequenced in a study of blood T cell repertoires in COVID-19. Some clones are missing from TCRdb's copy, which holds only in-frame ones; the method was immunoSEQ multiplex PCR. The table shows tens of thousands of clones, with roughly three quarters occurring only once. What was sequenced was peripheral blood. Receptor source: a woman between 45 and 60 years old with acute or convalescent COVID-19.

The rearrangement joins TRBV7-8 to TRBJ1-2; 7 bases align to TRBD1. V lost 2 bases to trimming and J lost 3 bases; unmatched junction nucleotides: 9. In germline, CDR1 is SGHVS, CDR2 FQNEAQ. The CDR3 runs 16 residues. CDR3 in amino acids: CASSLLEQGFYYGYTF. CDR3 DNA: TGTGCCAGCAGCTTATTAGAACAGGGGTTTTACTATGGCTACACCTTC.

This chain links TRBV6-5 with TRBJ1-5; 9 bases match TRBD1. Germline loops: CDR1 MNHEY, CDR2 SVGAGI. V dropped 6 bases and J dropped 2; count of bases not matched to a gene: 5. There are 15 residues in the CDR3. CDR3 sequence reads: CASRSGQGRNQPQHF. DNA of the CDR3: TGTGCCAGCAGATCCGGACAGGGGCGCAATCAGCCCCAGCATTTT.

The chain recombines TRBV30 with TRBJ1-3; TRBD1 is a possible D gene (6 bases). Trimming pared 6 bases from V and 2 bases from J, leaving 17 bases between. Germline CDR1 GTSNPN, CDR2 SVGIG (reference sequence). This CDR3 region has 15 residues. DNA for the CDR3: TGTGCCTGCACACCACAGGGATCGGCTGGAAACACCATATATTTT. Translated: CACTPQGSAGNTIYF.

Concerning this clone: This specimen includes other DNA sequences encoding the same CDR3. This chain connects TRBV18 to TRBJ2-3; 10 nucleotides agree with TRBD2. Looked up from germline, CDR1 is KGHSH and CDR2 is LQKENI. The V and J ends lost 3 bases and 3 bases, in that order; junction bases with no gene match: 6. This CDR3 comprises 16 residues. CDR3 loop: CASSPPGLASTDTQYF. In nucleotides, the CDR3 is TGTGCCAGCTCACCGCCGGGACTAGCGTCAACAGATACGCAGTATTTT.

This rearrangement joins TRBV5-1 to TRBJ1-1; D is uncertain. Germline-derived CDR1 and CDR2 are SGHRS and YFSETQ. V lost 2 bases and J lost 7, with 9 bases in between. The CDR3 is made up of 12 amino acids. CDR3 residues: CASSLSGNEAFF. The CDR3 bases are TGCGCCAGCAGCTTAAGCGGGAATGAAGCTTTCTTT.

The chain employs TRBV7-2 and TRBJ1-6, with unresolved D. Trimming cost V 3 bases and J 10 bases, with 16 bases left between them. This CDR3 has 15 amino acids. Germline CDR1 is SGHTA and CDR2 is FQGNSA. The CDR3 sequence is CASSFAPGSGSPLHF. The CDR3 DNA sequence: TGTGCCAGCAGCTTTGCCCCCGGCAGCGGGTCACCCCTCCACTTT.

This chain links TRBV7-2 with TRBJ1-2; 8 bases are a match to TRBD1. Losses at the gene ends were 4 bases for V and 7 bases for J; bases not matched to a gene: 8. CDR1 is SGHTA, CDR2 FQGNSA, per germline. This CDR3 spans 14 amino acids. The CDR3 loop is CASSSGGTLFGYTF. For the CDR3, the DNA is TGTGCCAGCAGCTCAGGGGGCACCCTCTTTGGCTACACCTTC.

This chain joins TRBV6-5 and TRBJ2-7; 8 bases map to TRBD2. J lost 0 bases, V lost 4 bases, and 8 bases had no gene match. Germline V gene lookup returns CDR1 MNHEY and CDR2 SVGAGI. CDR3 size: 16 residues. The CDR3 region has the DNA TGTGCCAGCAGTTCCCTCAGCGGGAGAAGCTCCTACGAGCAGTACTTC. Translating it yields CASSSLSGRSSYEQYF.

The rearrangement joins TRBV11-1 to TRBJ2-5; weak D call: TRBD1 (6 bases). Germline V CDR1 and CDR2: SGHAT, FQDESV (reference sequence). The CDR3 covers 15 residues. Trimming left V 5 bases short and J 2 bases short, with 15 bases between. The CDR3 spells CASSIGTWVQETQYF. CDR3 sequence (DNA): TGTGCCAGCAGCATCGGGACATGGGTACAAGAGACCCAGTACTTC.

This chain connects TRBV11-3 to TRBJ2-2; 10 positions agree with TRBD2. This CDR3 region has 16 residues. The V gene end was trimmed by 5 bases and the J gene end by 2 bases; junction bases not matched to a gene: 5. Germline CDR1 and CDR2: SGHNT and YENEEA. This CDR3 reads CASSRIAGGNTGELFF. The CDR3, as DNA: TGTGCCAGCAGCCGAATAGCGGGGGGAAACACCGGGGAGCTGTTTTTT.

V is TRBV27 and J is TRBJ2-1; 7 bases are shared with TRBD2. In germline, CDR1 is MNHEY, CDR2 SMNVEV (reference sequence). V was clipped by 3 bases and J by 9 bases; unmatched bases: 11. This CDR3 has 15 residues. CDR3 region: CASSFRLADLSEQFF. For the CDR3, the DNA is TGTGCCAGCAGTTTTCGACTAGCCGATTTGAGTGAGCAGTTCTTC.

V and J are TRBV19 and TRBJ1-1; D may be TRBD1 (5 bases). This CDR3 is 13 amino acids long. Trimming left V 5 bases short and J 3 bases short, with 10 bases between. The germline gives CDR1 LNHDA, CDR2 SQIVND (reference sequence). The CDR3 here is CASSQQGYTEAFF. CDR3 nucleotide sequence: TGTGCCAGTAGTCAGCAGGGATACACTGAAGCTTTCTTT.

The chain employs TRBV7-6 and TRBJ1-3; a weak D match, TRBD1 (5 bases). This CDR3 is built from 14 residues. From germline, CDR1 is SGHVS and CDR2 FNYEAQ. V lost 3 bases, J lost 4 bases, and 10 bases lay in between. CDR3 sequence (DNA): TGTGCCAGCAGCTTGTCCGACAGCGGAAACACCATATATTTT. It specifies CASSLSDSGNTIYF.

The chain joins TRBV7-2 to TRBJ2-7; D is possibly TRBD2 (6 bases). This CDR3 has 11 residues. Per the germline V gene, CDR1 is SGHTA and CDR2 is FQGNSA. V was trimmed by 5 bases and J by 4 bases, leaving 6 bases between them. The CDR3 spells CASSRGYEQYF. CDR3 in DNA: TGTGCCAGCAGCCGGGGGTACGAGCAGTACTTC.

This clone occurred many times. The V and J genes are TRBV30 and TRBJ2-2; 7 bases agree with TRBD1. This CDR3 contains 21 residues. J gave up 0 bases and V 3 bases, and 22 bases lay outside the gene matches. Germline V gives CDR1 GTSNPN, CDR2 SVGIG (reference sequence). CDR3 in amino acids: CAWSRLTGVPARLSNTGELFF. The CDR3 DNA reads TGTGCCTGGAGCAGACTAACAGGGGTGCCTGCGAGGCTTTCGAACACCGGGGAGCTGTTTTTT. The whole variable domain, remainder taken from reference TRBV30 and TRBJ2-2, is SQTIHQWPATLVQPVGSPLSLECTVEGTSNPNLYWYRQAAGRGLQLLFYSVGIGQISSEVPQNLSASRPQDRQFILSSKKLLLSDSGFYLCAWSRLTGVPARLSNTGELFFGEGSRLTVL.

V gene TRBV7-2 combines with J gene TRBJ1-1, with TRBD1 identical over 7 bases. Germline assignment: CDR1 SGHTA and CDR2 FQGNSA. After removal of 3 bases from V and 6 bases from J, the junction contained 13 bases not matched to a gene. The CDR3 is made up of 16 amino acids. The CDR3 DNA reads TGTGCCAGCAGCTTCCTCATAGACAGGGTTAACTCTGAAGCTTTCTTT. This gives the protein CASSFLIDRVNSEAFF. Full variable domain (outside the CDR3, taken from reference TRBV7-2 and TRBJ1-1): GAGVSQSPSNKVTEKGKDVELRCDPISGHTALYWYRQSLGQGLEFLIYFQGNSAPDKSGLPSDRFSAERTGGSVSTLTIQRTQQEDSAVYLCASSFLIDRVNSEAFFGQGTRLTVV.

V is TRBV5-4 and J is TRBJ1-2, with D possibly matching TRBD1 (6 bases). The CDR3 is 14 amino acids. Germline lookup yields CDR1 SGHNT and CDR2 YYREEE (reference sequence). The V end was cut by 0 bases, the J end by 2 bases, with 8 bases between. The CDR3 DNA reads TGTGCCAGCAGCTTGGAAGGGACAAACTATGGCTACACCTTC. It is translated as CASSLEGTNYGYTF.

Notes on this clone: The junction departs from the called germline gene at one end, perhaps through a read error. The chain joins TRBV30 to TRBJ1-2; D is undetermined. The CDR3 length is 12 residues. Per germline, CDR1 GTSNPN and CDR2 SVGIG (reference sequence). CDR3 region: CAWSVSGPRYSF. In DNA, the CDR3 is TGTGCCTGGAGTGTATCTGGTCCCCGTTATAGCTTC.

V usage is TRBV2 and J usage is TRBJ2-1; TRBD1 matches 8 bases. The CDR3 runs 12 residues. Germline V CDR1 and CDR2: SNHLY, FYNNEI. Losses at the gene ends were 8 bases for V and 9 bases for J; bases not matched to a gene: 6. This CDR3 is CASRYTGGEQFF. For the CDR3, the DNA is TGTGCCAGCCGATACACAGGGGGTGAGCAGTTCTTC.

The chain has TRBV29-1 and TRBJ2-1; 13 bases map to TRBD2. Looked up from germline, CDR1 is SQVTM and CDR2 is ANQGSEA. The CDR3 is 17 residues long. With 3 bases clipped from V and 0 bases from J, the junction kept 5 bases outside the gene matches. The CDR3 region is CSVEGLAGLTSYNEQFF. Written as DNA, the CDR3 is TGCAGCGTTGAGGGACTAGCGGGGCTCACCTCCTACAATGAGCAGTTCTTC.

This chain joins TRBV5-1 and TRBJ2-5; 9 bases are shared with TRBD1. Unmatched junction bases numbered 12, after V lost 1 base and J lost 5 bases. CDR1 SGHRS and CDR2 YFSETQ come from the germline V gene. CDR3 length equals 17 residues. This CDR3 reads CASSLSLGGQGGETQYF. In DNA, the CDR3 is TGCGCCAGCAGCTTGTCTCTTGGGGGACAGGGTGGTGAGACCCAGTACTTC.

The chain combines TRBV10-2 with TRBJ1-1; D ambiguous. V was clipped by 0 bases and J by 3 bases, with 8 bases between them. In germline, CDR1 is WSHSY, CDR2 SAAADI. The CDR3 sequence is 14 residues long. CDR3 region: CASSESGGHTEAFF. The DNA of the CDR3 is TGCGCCAGCAGTGAGTCAGGAGGGCACACTGAAGCTTTCTTT.

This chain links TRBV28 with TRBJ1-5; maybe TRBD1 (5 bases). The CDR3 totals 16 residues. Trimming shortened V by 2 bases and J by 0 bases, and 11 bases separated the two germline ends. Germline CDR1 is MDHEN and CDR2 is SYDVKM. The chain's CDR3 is CASSLGGSPSNQPQHF. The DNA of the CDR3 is TGTGCCAGCAGTTTAGGGGGGTCTCCTAGCAATCAGCCCCAGCATTTT.

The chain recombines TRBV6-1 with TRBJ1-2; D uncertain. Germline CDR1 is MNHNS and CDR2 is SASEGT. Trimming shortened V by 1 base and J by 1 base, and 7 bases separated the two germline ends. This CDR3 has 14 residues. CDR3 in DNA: TGTGCCAGCAGTGAAGTGGCTTTTAACTATGGCTACACCTTC. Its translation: CASSEVAFNYGYTF.

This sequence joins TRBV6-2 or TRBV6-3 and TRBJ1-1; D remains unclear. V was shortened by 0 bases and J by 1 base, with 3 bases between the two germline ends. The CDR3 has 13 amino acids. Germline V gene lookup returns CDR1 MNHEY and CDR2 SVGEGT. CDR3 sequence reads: CASSYSANTEAFF. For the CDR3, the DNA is TGTGCCAGCAGTTACTCGGCGAACACTGAAGCTTTCTTT.

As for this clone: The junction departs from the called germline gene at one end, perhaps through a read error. The CDR3: CASSYHEATGVEVF. The CDR3 bases are TGTGCCAGCAGCTATCACGAGGCCACAGGTGTAGAGGTCTTC. V usage is TRBV7-9 and J usage is TRBJ1-2; D is perhaps TRBD1 (5 bases). The CDR3 consists of 14 residues. CDR1 and CDR2 (germline): SEHNR, FQNEAQ (reference sequence).

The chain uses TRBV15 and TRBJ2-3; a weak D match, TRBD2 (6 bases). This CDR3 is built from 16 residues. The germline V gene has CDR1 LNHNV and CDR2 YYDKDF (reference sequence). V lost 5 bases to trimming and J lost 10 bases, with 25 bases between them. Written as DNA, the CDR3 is TGTGCCACCAGCGCCGGGTATGGGACTGACGTCGGATCGCAGTATTTT. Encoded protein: CATSAGYGTDVGSQYF.

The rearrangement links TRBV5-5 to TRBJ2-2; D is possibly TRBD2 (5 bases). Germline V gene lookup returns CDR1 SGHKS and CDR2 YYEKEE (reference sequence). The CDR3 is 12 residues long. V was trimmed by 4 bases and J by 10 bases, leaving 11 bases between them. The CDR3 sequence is CASSVDYSELFF. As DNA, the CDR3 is TGTGCCAGCAGCGTAGACTATTCGGAGCTGTTTTTT.

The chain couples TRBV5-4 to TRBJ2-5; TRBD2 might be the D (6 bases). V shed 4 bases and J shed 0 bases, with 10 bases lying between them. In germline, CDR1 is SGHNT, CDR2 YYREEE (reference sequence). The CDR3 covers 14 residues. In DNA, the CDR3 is TGTGCCAGCAGCGCCGGGAGCAACCAAGAGACCCAGTACTTC. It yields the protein CASSAGSNQETQYF.